The TCR beta chain under discussion was sequenced for a study of cytomegalovirus exposure and HLA in healthy donors. With respect to this clone: Its matching antigen is unknown.

Nominally healthy donors were sampled, though unrecorded immune exposures were likely. Study-level findings and limits: Generally TCR sequences proved uncommon, though certain public TCRs appeared in numerous donors. Later on, an analysis showed TCR association rates differing by HLA locus, with DRB1 the most and HLA-C the fewest. Near-uniform donor sequencing depth was presumed by presence/absence analyses.

Both 60 Vbeta primers and 13 Jbeta primers went into the PCR. Profiling relied on immunoSEQ multiplex PCR, and the TCRdb table lists in-frame clones only, not all of them. Here the sample spans about 200,000 clones, roughly 80% being singletons. Germline V gene data show CDR1 as SGHKS and CDR2 as YYEKEE (reference sequence). The V end was cut by 5 bases, the J end by 5 bases, with 23 bases between. The CDR3 runs to 16 residues. The chain is built from TRBV5-5 and TRBJ2-7, with TRBD2 as a possible D gene (6 bases). The sequence derives from a male donor in good health and CMV-seronegative. The specimen sequenced was PBMCs. CDR3 protein: CASRSPGAPGVNEQYF. The CDR3 coding sequence is TGTGCCAGCAGAAGCCCCGGGGCGCCGGGAGTTAACGAGCAGTACTTC.